This T cell receptor (beta chain) derives from a study of T cell responses to AZD1222 COVID-19 vaccine. V was shortened by 0 bases and J by 10 bases, with 14 bases between the two germline ends. This CDR3 contains 14 residues. Germline loops: CDR1 SGHNT, CDR2 YYREEE (reference sequence). Timing groups of about 4 and about 12 weeks for second doses were pooled. In the case of this clone: Antigen specificity is unknown.

Study-wide results and limits: After the peak T cell response, and only then, were repertoires sampled. Researchers report vaccine-associated CD4 TCRs spanning spike, with dominance at 160-218 and 743-854. Most donors were white British and more were female, and clonal diversity was possibly underestimated.

Sequencing used immunoSEQ multiplex PCR; TCRdb keeps in-frame clones, though not all of them. The sample shows almost 70,000 clones, less than 90% of them seen only once. The sequence was collected from an adult who received the AZD1222 COVID-19 vaccine. The material was peripheral blood, obtained 28 days after the second AZD1222 dose. The rearrangement joins TRBV5-4 to TRBJ2-1; possible D gene TRBD2, 5 bases. Here the CDR3 DNA reads TGTGCCAGCAGCTTGGGGATGCTTGGGGAGGAGCAGTTCTTC. This translates into CASSLGMLGEEQFF. Drawing the rest from reference TRBV5-4 and TRBJ2-1, the complete variable domain is ETGVTQSPTHLIKTRGQQVTLRCSSQSGHNTVSWYQQALGQGPQFIFQYYREEENGRGNFPPRFSGLQFPNYSSELNVNALELDDSALYLCASSLGMLGEEQFFGPGTRLTVL.